This TCR beta chain was identified during a study of cytomegalovirus exposure and HLA in healthy donors. Primers included in the PCR were 60 Vbeta and 13 Jbeta primers. Only in-frame clones appear in the TCRdb table, and some are missing; sequencing was by immunoSEQ multiplex PCR. The sample contains 180,000 or so clones, about 79% of which appear only once. The source of this sequence is a female donor in good health and CMV-seronegative. The sample taken for sequencing was PBMCs.

The CDR3 sequence: CASSIPGYEQYF. CDR3 in DNA: TGCGCCAGCAGTATACCGGGGTACGAGCAGTACTTC. The chain carries TRBV5-1 and TRBJ2-7; D perhaps matches TRBD2 (5 bases). V was clipped by 5 bases and J by 4 bases, with 10 bases between them. The CDR3 runs 12 residues. Germline loops: CDR1 SGHRS, CDR2 YFSETQ.